A selection of T cell receptor beta chains follows, all from one sample in a study of beta chain features in type 1 diabetes. TCRdb's table, derived via immunoSEQ multiplex PCR, lists solely in-frame clones and lacks some. The repertoire holds about 210,000 clones, with about a tenth as singletons. Sequenced: central memory CD4+ T cells from blood. All receptors come from a man aged 18 to 29 in good health. The CDR3 runs from the conserved cysteine through the conserved F or W. Fields, in order: V gene, D gene, clone size, J gene, CDR3 DNA, CDR3 protein. D genes are given only for firm matches. Some rows have no size entry. The others give once, few or many, or a class for an expanded clone.

v_gene: TRBV11-2; d_gene: TRBD1; abundance: few; j_gene: TRBJ2-1; CDR3nt: TGTGCCAGCAGCTGGGGACAGGGAAACTACAATGAGCAGTTCTTC; CDR3aa: CASSWGQGNYNEQFF
v_gene: TRBV10-3; d_gene: -; abundance: -; j_gene: TRBJ2-3; CDR3nt: TGTGCCATCAGTGAGTCTACCAACACAGATACGCAGTATTTT; CDR3aa: CAISESTNTDTQYF
v_gene: TRBV13; d_gene: -; abundance: few; j_gene: TRBJ2-2; CDR3nt: TGTGCCAGCAGCTTGGCCGGTCGGAGGTCGATCACCGGGGAGCTGTTTTTT; CDR3aa: CASSLAGRRSITGELFF
v_gene: TRBV18; d_gene: -; abundance: few; j_gene: TRBJ2-7; CDR3nt: TGTGCCAGCTCACCCGGGACACCTTACGAGCAGTACTTC; CDR3aa: CASSPGTPYEQYF
v_gene: TRBV29-1; d_gene: -; abundance: -; j_gene: TRBJ2-3; CDR3nt: TGCAGCCTGCGGGGTCAGGGCACAGATACGCAGTATTTT; CDR3aa: CSLRGQGTDTQYF
v_gene: TRBV29-1; d_gene: -; abundance: few; j_gene: TRBJ2-1; CDR3nt: TGCAGCGTTGAACTCATCAATGAGCAGTTCTTC; CDR3aa: CSVELINEQFF
v_gene: TRBV27; d_gene: -; abundance: -; j_gene: TRBJ2-7; CDR3nt: TGTGCCAGCAGTTTAAAAGGGGTCGCCGAGCAGTACTTC; CDR3aa: CASSLKGVAEQYF
v_gene: TRBV7-9; d_gene: TRBD2; abundance: -; j_gene: TRBJ2-1; CDR3nt: TGTGCCAGCAGCTTAGGCCTAGCGGGAGTCTACAATGAGCAGTTCTTC; CDR3aa: CASSLGLAGVYNEQFF
v_gene: TRBV19; d_gene: -; abundance: few; j_gene: TRBJ1-4; CDR3nt: TGTGCCAGTAGTGCCGTCCTTGGTGAAAAACTGTTTTTT; CDR3aa: CASSAVLGEKLFF
v_gene: TRBV18; d_gene: -; abundance: -; j_gene: TRBJ2-7; CDR3nt: TGTGCCAGCTCACCAAGGGCAGCTCAGGGTTTCTACGAGCAGTACTTC; CDR3aa: CASSPRAAQGFYEQYF
v_gene: TRBV30; d_gene: -; abundance: few; j_gene: TRBJ2-2; CDR3nt: TGTGCCTGGAGTGTTGGCCTGAACACCGGGGAGCTGTTTTTT; CDR3aa: CAWSVGLNTGELFF
v_gene: TRBV29-1; d_gene: -; abundance: -; j_gene: TRBJ2-7; CDR3nt: TGCAGCGTTGGGGATTCCTACGAGCAGTACTTC; CDR3aa: CSVGDSYEQYF
v_gene: TRBV30; d_gene: -; abundance: -; j_gene: TRBJ2-7; CDR3nt: TGTGCCTGGTGTGGGGCTTTCGGCGAGCAGTACTTC; CDR3aa: CAWCGAFGEQYF
v_gene: TRBV27; d_gene: TRBD1; abundance: -; j_gene: TRBJ1-2; CDR3nt: TGTGCCAGCAGTTCAGTCGGGACAGGGAAGGGCTACACCTTC; CDR3aa: CASSSVGTGKGYTF